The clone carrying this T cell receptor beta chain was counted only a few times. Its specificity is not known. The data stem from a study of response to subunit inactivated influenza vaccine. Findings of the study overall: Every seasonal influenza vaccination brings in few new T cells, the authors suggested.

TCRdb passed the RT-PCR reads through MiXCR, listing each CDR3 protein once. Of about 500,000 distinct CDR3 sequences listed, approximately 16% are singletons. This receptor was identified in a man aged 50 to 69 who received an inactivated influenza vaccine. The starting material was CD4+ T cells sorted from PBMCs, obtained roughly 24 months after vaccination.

The CDR3 nucleotides are TGTGCCAGCAGTTTAGAGGGACTAGCGGGAGTACGGGAGACCCAGTACTTC. This encodes CASSLEGLAGVRETQYF. The rearrangement joins TRBV12-3 or TRBV12-4 to TRBJ2-5, with 14 bases identical to TRBD2. V gave up 1 base and J gave up 5 bases; unmatched junction bases: 6. The CDR3 contains 17 residues.